This entry lists 22 T cell receptor beta chains sequenced from one sample in a study of blood T cell repertoires in COVID-19 (dated by TCRdb to the early 2020s). The method behind the library was the immunoSEQ multiplex PCR assay. Drawn from immuneACCESS, this table holds only the in-frame rearrangements with V and J called that TCRdb kept. Clones are partly lost; checked studies trace under half to an unresolved V gene and leave the rest unexplained. This sample lists about 220,000 clones; 80% were detected once. In total, the top ten clones hold around 5.4% of the sample. Sequencing was done on a sample of peripheral blood. These receptors all come from a human donor in a cohort sampled during active COVID-19.

CDR3 sequence (DNA): TGTGCCAGCAGCGTAGACTACTATGGCTACACCTTC. Protein product: CASSVDYYGYTF. J is TRBJ1-2 and V is TRBV9, with D unresolved. The germline CDR1 and CDR2 sequences are SGDLS and YYNGEE. CDR3 length equals 12 residues. The V end lost 0 bases, the J end lost 3 bases, and 3 bases lay between the germline ends. Supplemented by reference TRBV9 and TRBJ1-2, the full variable domain reads DSGVTQTPKHLITATGQRVTLRCSPRSGDLSVYWYQQSLDQGLQFLIQYYNGEERAKGNILERFSAQQFPDLHSELNLSSLELGDSALYFCASSVDYYGYTFGSGTRLTVV.

The chain joins TRBV27 to TRBJ1-1; TRBD1 agrees at 9 bases. The CDR3 sequence is 15 residues long. The germline gives CDR1 MNHEY, CDR2 SMNVEV (reference sequence). V was clipped by 5 bases and J by 2 bases; unmatched bases: 6. CDR3 bases: TGTGCCAGCAGTCCCAGACAGGGGGTTAACACTGAAGCTTTCTTT. This sequence encodes CASSPRQGVNTEAFF.

V gene TRBV6-2 or TRBV6-3 combines with J gene TRBJ1-2; no clear D. Trimming took 5 bases from V and 8 from J, leaving 12 bases between them. This CDR3 is built from 12 residues. Germline V CDR1 and CDR2: MNHEY, SVGEGT. The CDR3 DNA is TGTGCCAGCAGTAGGGAGTCGACGGGCTACACCTTC. It specifies CASSRESTGYTF.

The chain combines TRBV18 with TRBJ1-3; D is uncertain. V was shortened by 6 bases and J by 3 bases, with 21 bases between the two germline ends. Per germline, CDR1 KGHSH and CDR2 LQKENI. The CDR3 extends over 17 amino acids. CDR3 DNA sequence: TGTGCCAGCTCTACCACTGGGATTCAAGGAGGTGGAAACACCATATATTTT. It translates to CASSTTGIQGGGNTIYF.

This clone was detected ten times or more. The chain is built from TRBV13 and TRBJ2-3; D call uncertain. With 8 bases removed from V and 1 base from J, the gap between germline ends came to 10 bases. The germline gives CDR1 PRHDT, CDR2 FYEKMQ (reference sequence). The CDR3 has 13 residues. CDR3 sequence (DNA): TGTGCCAGCCTCAGCGCGGGCACAGATACGCAGTATTTT. It encodes CASLSAGTDTQYF. The whole variable domain, remainder taken from reference TRBV13 and TRBJ2-3, is AAGVIQSPRHLIKEKRETATLKCYPIPRHDTVYWYQQGPGQDPQFLISFYEKMQSDKGSIPDRFSAQQFSDYHSELNMSSLELGDSALYFCASLSAGTDTQYFGPGTRLTVL.

V is TRBV28 and J is TRBJ2-7, with TRBD1 matching 8 bases. The CDR3 sequence is 13 residues long. Germline V gene data show CDR1 as MDHEN and CDR2 as SYDVKM. V shed 8 bases and J 3 bases; nucleotides not matched to a gene: 6. The CDR3 protein is CASADRELYEQYF. CDR3 sequence (DNA): TGTGCCAGCGCGGACAGGGAGCTCTACGAGCAGTACTTC.

This clone was observed a handful of times. V and J are TRBV5-8 and TRBJ2-1; 7 nucleotides line up with TRBD2. CDR3 length equals 14 residues. With 4 bases clipped from V and 5 bases from J, the junction kept 6 bases outside the gene matches. Germline lookup yields CDR1 SGHTS and CDR2 YDEGEE. CDR3 sequence reads: CASSKLARNNEQFF. CDR3 DNA: TGTGCCAGCAGCAAACTAGCGCGAAACAATGAGCAGTTCTTC.

This clone was counted at least ten times. The chain carries TRBV27 and TRBJ2-1; a possible D gene is TRBD1 (6 bases). V dropped 8 bases and J dropped 5 bases, with 13 bases sitting between them. The CDR3 length is 13 residues. Germline V gives CDR1 MNHEY, CDR2 SMNVEV (reference sequence). The CDR3 sequence is CASGQTEDNEQFF. CDR3 in DNA: TGTGCCAGCGGACAGACGGAGGACAATGAGCAGTTCTTC.

The chain is built from TRBV15 and TRBJ2-3; D is perhaps TRBD2 (5 bases). V lost 0 bases, J lost 5 bases, and 12 bases lay in between. Germline V gene data show CDR1 as LNHNV and CDR2 as YYDKDF (reference sequence). This CDR3 is built from 15 residues. CDR3 protein: CATSRESGNRDTQYF. CDR3 coding DNA: TGTGCCACCAGCAGAGAGTCCGGGAACAGAGATACGCAGTATTTT.

V and J are TRBV5-5 and TRBJ1-5; 9 nucleotides agree with TRBD1. The CDR3 is 15 amino acids. Unmatched junction bases numbered 7, after V lost 0 bases and J lost 9 bases. Germline lookup yields CDR1 SGHKS and CDR2 YYEKEE (reference sequence). The CDR3 DNA reads TGTGCCAGCAGCTTGGATCTACAGGGGGCGCGGCCCCAGCATTTT. Translation: CASSLDLQGARPQHF.

The J gene is TRBJ2-7, the V gene TRBV4-3; 7 nucleotides match TRBD1. J lost 0 bases, V lost 0 bases, and 5 bases had no gene match. The CDR3 has 16 amino acids. Germline V gene data show CDR1 as LGHNA and CDR2 as YSLEER. The CDR3 spells CASSQEGTGASYEQYF. The CDR3 nucleotides read TGCGCCAGCAGCCAAGAGGGAACAGGGGCCTCCTACGAGCAGTACTTC.

This rearrangement joins TRBV6-2 or TRBV6-3 to TRBJ2-7, with TRBD1 matching 7 bases. V was pared by 6 bases and J by 5 bases, with 10 bases of the junction left unmatched. The CDR3 length is 14 residues. Per the germline V gene, CDR1 is MNHEY and CDR2 is SVGEGT. The CDR3 DNA sequence: TGTGCCAGCAGCACCCAGCTCCAGGGGGACGAGCAGTACTTC. The encoded protein is CASSTQLQGDEQYF.

V usage is TRBV5-1 and J usage is TRBJ1-2; the D gene is possibly TRBD1 (5 bases). The CDR3 has 15 amino acids. V lost 4 bases, J lost 2 bases, and 15 bases lay in between. Germline loops: CDR1 SGHRS, CDR2 YFSETQ. In nucleotides, the CDR3 is TGCGCCAGCAGCCCGGATGGACAATCGAACTATGGCTACACCTTC. Protein: CASSPDGQSNYGYTF.

The chain employs TRBV6-5 and TRBJ1-5, with D perhaps matching TRBD1 (5 bases). The V and J ends lost 0 bases and 7 bases respectively, with 16 bases between them. The CDR3 runs 16 residues. Germline V gene lookup returns CDR1 MNHEY and CDR2 SVGAGI. The CDR3 protein is CASSYSRAGLRQPQHF. CDR3 sequence (DNA): TGTGCCAGCAGTTACTCTCGGGCGGGGCTTCGCCAGCCCCAGCATTTT.

This chain joins TRBV19 and TRBJ1-4; the match to TRBD1 covers 7 bases. The J segment lost 5 bases and the V segment lost 3 bases, leaving 6 bases of the junction unmatched. This CDR3 is 15 amino acids long. CDR1 is LNHDA, CDR2 SQIVND, per germline (reference sequence). The DNA for the CDR3 is TGTGCCAGTAGTATGACAGGGACCCGAAATGAAAAACTGTTTTTT. Amino acid sequence: CASSMTGTRNEKLFF.

The chain recombines TRBV6-6 with TRBJ2-7; 10 bases are shared with TRBD2. This CDR3 region has 15 residues. Germline CDR1 is MNHNY and CDR2 is SVGAGI (reference sequence). Germline trimming cut 5 bases from V and 0 bases from J; bases unmatched to any gene: 4. CDR3 coding DNA: TGTGCCAGCAGTCAGACTAGCGGGCCCTCCTACGAGCAGTACTTC. Protein sequence: CASSQTSGPSYEQYF.

This clone was recorded only once. The chain carries TRBV3-1 (or the pseudogene TRBV3-2) and TRBJ2-4; 13 bases align to TRBD2. The CDR3 is 18 residues long. Germline lookup yields CDR1 LGHDT and CDR2 YNNKEL (reference sequence). Trimming removed 6 bases from V and 8 bases from J; junction bases left unmatched: 16. The CDR3 DNA reads TGTGCCAGCAGTACCCGGACCGCTTCGACTAGCGGGAGGTACATTCAGTACTTC. As protein: CASSTRTASTSGRYIQYF.

Regarding this clone: The same CDR3 is also encoded by other DNA sequences in this sample. The V and J genes are TRBV24-1 and TRBJ2-7; 12 bases are shared with TRBD1. Unmatched junction bases numbered 7, after V lost 4 bases and J lost 7 bases. The CDR3 consists of 15 residues. Per germline, CDR1 KGHDR and CDR2 SFDVKD. The CDR3 is CATSDPGQGAREQYF. CDR3 coding DNA: TGTGCCACCAGTGACCCGGGACAGGGGGCGCGGGAGCAGTACTTC.

V usage is TRBV9 and J usage is TRBJ1-3; 10 nucleotides align to TRBD1. CDR1 is SGDLS, CDR2 YYNGEE, per germline. Unmatched junction bases numbered 6, after V lost 2 bases and J lost 4 bases. This CDR3 is 16 amino acids long. For the CDR3, the DNA is TGTGCCAGCAGCGTCTGGGACAGGGGATCCGGAAACACCATATATTTT. This sequence encodes CASSVWDRGSGNTIYF.

The chain couples TRBV4-3 to TRBJ1-2; TRBD1 matches at 12 bases. Germline values: CDR1 LGHNA, CDR2 YSLEER. There are 19 residues in the CDR3. Trimming took 0 bases from V and 4 from J; bases not matched to a gene: 12. The CDR3 nucleotides are TGCGCCAGCAGCCAAGATTTTGGGACAGGGGGCGGGCTAGTCTATGGCTACACCTTC. This codes for CASSQDFGTGGGLVYGYTF.

This chain connects TRBV6-5 to TRBJ1-1; D ambiguous. From germline, CDR1 is MNHEY and CDR2 SVGAGI. V lost 6 bases and J lost 3, with 17 bases in between. The CDR3 sequence is 15 residues long. The CDR3 coding sequence is TGTGCCAGCAGCACCCGGGAGGTCATGGACACTGAAGCTTTCTTT. This translates into CASSTREVMDTEAFF.

There are a few counts of this clone. The chain recombines TRBV12-3 or TRBV12-4 with TRBJ1-5; D uncertain. Trimming cost V 4 bases and J 7 bases, with 11 bases left between them. This CDR3 has 13 residues. CDR3 sequence reads: CASSSGYRQPQHF. The CDR3 DNA reads TGTGCCAGCAGTTCGGGGTATCGACAGCCCCAGCATTTT.